What follows are 20 T cell receptor beta chains derived from one specimen sequenced in a study of blood T cell repertoires in COVID-19. The data were produced by immunoSEQ multiplex PCR, yet TCRdb's version contains in-frame clones alone and is incomplete. The sample includes approximately 150,000 clones, 84% of them seen just once. Sequencing was done on a sample of PBMCs or T cells enriched from blood (not recorded which). Every receptor here comes from a man in his fifties or sixties in a cohort exposed to, infected with or recovered from COVID-19 (not recorded which).

Turning to this clone: Other DNA sequences in this sample translate to the same CDR3. The chain has TRBV29-1 and TRBJ1-2, with D perhaps TRBD1 (5 bases). The CDR3 extends over 11 amino acids. V was cut by 4 bases and J by 6 bases, with 9 bases left in between. Germline V lookup: CDR1 SQVTM, CDR2 ANQGSEA. In DNA, the CDR3 is TGCAGCGTTGGTGGGGCGGATGGCTACACCTTC. Its protein product is CSVGGADGYTF.

The V and J genes are TRBV3-1 (or the pseudogene TRBV3-2) and TRBJ2-5, with a tentative D call TRBD2 (6 bases). Germline CDR1 is LGHDT and CDR2 is YNNKEL (reference sequence). Trimming removed 2 bases at V and 6 bases at J, with 19 bases between. CDR3 size: 16 residues. CDR3 sequence: CASSQYGTPSDQTQYF. In DNA form, the CDR3 reads TGTGCCAGCAGCCAATACGGGACTCCCTCTGATCAGACCCAGTACTTC.

CDR3 loop: CASSPGLLAKNIQYF. CDR3 bases: TGTGCCAGCAGCCCCGGACTCTTAGCCAAAAACATTCAGTACTTC. The J gene is TRBJ2-4, the V gene TRBV5-4; possible D gene TRBD2, 5 bases. V was clipped by 4 bases and J by 0 bases, with 11 bases between them. The germline V gene encodes CDR1 SGHNT and CDR2 YYREEE (reference sequence). This CDR3 is 15 amino acids long.

The genes are TRBV5-4 and TRBJ2-1; no definite D call. The V gene lost 3 bases and the J gene lost 2 bases, with 3 bases spanning the gap. Germline assignment: CDR1 SGHNT and CDR2 YYREEE (reference sequence). The CDR3 has 12 amino acids. DNA for the CDR3: TGTGCCAGCAGCTCAACCTACAATGAGCAGTTCTTC. Translated, it gives CASSSTYNEQFF.

The chain is built from TRBV19 and TRBJ2-1, with D tentatively TRBD2 (5 bases). Germline V gene lookup returns CDR1 LNHDA and CDR2 SQIVND (reference sequence). This CDR3 is 17 amino acids long. Trimming removed 5 bases from V and 1 base from J, with 18 bases in between. CDR3 region: CASSPTRVRGSYNEQFF. The CDR3 region has the DNA TGTGCCAGTAGTCCCACTAGAGTTCGCGGGTCCTACAATGAGCAGTTCTTC.

The chain joins TRBV10-3 to TRBJ2-3; TRBD1 aligns across 7 bases. The germline V gene has CDR1 ENHRY and CDR2 SYGVKD. Trimming took 2 bases from V and 4 from J; bases not matched to a gene: 6. The CDR3 extends over 15 amino acids. The CDR3 is CAISEAARGSDTQYF. DNA for the CDR3: TGTGCCATCAGTGAGGCGGCCAGGGGGTCAGATACGCAGTATTTT.

The CDR3 bases are TGTGCCAGCAGCCCCTGGGGGCAGGAGAGTAACTATGGCTACACCTTC. Encoded protein: CASSPWGQESNYGYTF. The chain joins TRBV5-6 to TRBJ1-2, with D possibly TRBD1 on 6 matching bases. Trimming took off 4 bases at V and 1 base at J, with 17 bases between the two ends. The CDR3 consists of 16 residues. Germline values: CDR1 SGHDT, CDR2 YYEEEE.

J is TRBJ1-2 and V is TRBV5-1, with 7 bases aligning to TRBD1. The CDR3 has 13 amino acids. Germline CDR1 SGHRS, CDR2 YFSETQ. V dropped 4 bases and J dropped 4; count of bases not matched to a gene: 4. CDR3 loop: CASSQGQSYGYTF. The CDR3 DNA is TGCGCCAGCAGCCAGGGACAGAGCTATGGCTACACCTTC.

The rearrangement joins TRBV7-2 to TRBJ1-1; no definite D call. The CDR3 runs 13 residues. Trimming left V 1 base short and J 11 bases short, with 14 bases between. The germline V gene has CDR1 SGHTA and CDR2 FQGNSA. The CDR3 is CASSLDSSSTAFF. The DNA of the CDR3 is TGTGCCAGCAGCTTAGACAGCTCAAGCACGGCTTTCTTT.

This clone was counted between two and nine times. The genes are TRBV10-1 and TRBJ2-7; TRBD1 matches 7 bases. The CDR3 is 14 amino acids. The germline CDR1 and CDR2 sequences are WNHNN and SYGVQD (reference sequence). V dropped 5 bases and J dropped 5; count of bases not matched to a gene: 9. The CDR3 region has the DNA TGCGCCAGCAGTCCTCCCGACAGGGTCCACGAGCAGTACTTC. It translates to CASSPPDRVHEQYF.

This chain links TRBV3-1 (or the pseudogene TRBV3-2) with TRBJ2-3, with D possibly matching TRBD1 (6 bases). From germline, CDR1 is LGHDT and CDR2 YNNKEL (reference sequence). This CDR3 is 15 amino acids long. V shed 5 bases and J shed 0 bases, with 12 bases lying between them. CDR3 DNA sequence: TGTGCCAGCAGCAGTGACAGGTTCAGCACAGATACGCAGTATTTT. Encoded protein: CASSSDRFSTDTQYF.

The CDR3 region is CSVLRDGSTDTQYF. The CDR3 nucleotides read TGCAGCGTCCTGCGGGACGGGAGCACAGATACGCAGTATTTT. The J gene is TRBJ2-3, the V gene TRBV29-1, with D perhaps TRBD2 (6 bases). CDR3 length: 14 amino acids. Per germline, CDR1 SQVTM and CDR2 ANQGSEA. Between the trimmed V and J ends, which lost 6 bases and 0 bases, there was a span of 13 bases.

CDR3 DNA: TGCGCCAGCAGACAGGGATCCCCTGAAGCTTTCTTT. Residues: CASRQGSPEAFF. The chain uses TRBV10-2 and TRBJ1-1, with D possibly matching TRBD1 (6 bases). CDR3 length equals 12 residues. The germline V gene has CDR1 WSHSY and CDR2 SAAADI. V was shortened by 6 bases and J by 6 bases, with 11 bases between the two germline ends.

This chain uses TRBV18 with TRBJ2-5; the D gene is possibly TRBD2 (6 bases). The CDR3 spans 18 residues. Per the germline V gene, CDR1 is KGHSH and CDR2 is LQKENI. Trimming took 0 bases from V and 0 from J, leaving 17 bases between them. The CDR3 loop reads CASSPPGVAASYQETQYF. CDR3 nucleotide sequence: TGTGCCAGCTCACCACCCGGAGTAGCGGCCTCGTACCAAGAGACCCAGTACTTC.

This rearrangement joins TRBV27 to TRBJ1-1; 8 nucleotides agree with TRBD1. J gave up 5 bases and V 1 base, and 9 bases lay outside the gene matches. From germline, CDR1 is MNHEY and CDR2 SMNVEV (reference sequence). The CDR3 is 16 residues long. Here the CDR3 reads CASSLWQGASPTEAFF. In DNA, the CDR3 is TGTGCCAGCAGTTTATGGCAGGGGGCGTCCCCAACTGAAGCTTTCTTT.

The chain combines TRBV19 with TRBJ2-7; 8 positions agree with TRBD1. The germline CDR1 and CDR2 sequences are LNHDA and SQIVND (reference sequence). CDR3 length equals 15 residues. Unmatched junction bases numbered 4, after V lost 2 bases and J lost 1 base. Here the CDR3 reads CASSISDRASYEQYF. The CDR3 region has the DNA TGTGCCAGTAGTATATCGGACAGGGCGTCCTACGAGCAGTACTTC.

This clone appeared a few times. V gene TRBV7-8 combines with J gene TRBJ2-3; 12 bases agree with TRBD2. The junction had 4 bases not matched to a gene; V was cut back by 5 bases and J by 1 base. The CDR3 covers 16 residues. Germline V gene lookup returns CDR1 SGHVS and CDR2 FQNEAQ. In nucleotides, the CDR3 is TGTGCCAGCAGCCTCAGGACTAGCGGGGGCACAGATACGCAGTATTTT. Translating it yields CASSLRTSGGTDTQYF.

The table lists this clone with a few counts. The chain employs TRBV16 and TRBJ1-5; D not certain. The germline CDR1 and CDR2 sequences are KGHSY and FQNENV. This CDR3 contains 13 residues. V was pared by 4 bases and J by 0 bases, with 4 bases between. DNA for the CDR3: TGTGCCAGCAGCCTTAATAGCAATCAGCCCCAGCATTTT. It specifies CASSLNSNQPQHF.

The V and J genes are TRBV5-5 and TRBJ1-1; D not resolved. Trimming removed 5 bases at V and 1 base at J, with 6 bases between. Germline CDR1 and CDR2: SGHKS and YYEKEE (reference sequence). The CDR3 totals 12 residues. The CDR3 DNA reads as TGTGCCAGCAGTCTGTCGAACACTGAAGCTTTCTTT. Its protein product is CASSLSNTEAFF. Complete variable domain (other parts from reference TRBV5-5 and TRBJ1-1): DAGVTQSPTHLIKTRGQQVTLRCSPISGHKSVSWYQQVLGQGPQFIFQYYEKEERGRGNFPDRFSARQFPNYSSELNVNALLLGDSALYLCASSLSNTEAFFGQGTRLTVV.

The rearrangement uses TRBV7-9 and TRBJ2-5, with TRBD1 identical over 8 bases. The V segment lost 5 bases and the J segment 8 bases; nucleotides outside the gene matches: 4. From germline, CDR1 is SEHNR and CDR2 FQNEAQ (reference sequence). This CDR3 is built from 12 residues. The CDR3 here is CASSGTGRTQYF. The CDR3 DNA is TGTGCCAGCAGCGGGACAGGCCGCACCCAGTACTTC.